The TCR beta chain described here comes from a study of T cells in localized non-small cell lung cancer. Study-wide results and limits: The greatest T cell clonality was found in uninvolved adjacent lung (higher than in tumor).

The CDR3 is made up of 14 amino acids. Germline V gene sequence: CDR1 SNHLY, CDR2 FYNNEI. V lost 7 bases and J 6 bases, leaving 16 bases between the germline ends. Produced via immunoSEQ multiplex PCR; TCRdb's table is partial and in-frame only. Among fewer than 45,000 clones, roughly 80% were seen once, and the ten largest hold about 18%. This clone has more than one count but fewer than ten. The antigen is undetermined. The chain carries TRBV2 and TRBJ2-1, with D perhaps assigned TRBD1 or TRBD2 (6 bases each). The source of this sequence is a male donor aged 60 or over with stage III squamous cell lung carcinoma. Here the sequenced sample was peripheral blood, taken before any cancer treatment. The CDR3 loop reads CASIHGGQFNEQFF. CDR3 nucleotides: TGTGCCAGCATCCATGGGGGGCAGTTCAATGAGCAGTTCTTC.